Sequencing of this T cell receptor beta chain was carried out in a study of shared clonotypes between healthy human individuals. An even split of each subset's genomic DNA across several immunoSEQ plates was performed. TCRdb keeps only in-frame clones here, not all; method: immunoSEQ multiplex PCR. The table shows over 2,000,000 clones, with approximately 92% occurring only once. Terminally differentiated effector memory CD45RA+ cells were excluded by CCR7 positive selection of CD45RO-negative cells. Germline V gene sequence: CDR1 SGHAT, CDR2 FQNNGV. With V trimmed by 1 base and J by 3 bases, 9 bases remained unmatched. The CDR3 is 17 amino acids.

The source of this sequence is a young man in good health. Some clones in this sample may be carry-over from other donors' samples. The chain couples TRBV11-2 to TRBJ2-3; 8 bases line up with TRBD2. The sample taken for sequencing was naive CD8+ T cells from PBMCs. DNA for the CDR3: TGTGCCAGCAGCTTAGGAGGACTAGCCGCTAGGACAGATACGCAGTATTTT. Encoded protein: CASSLGGLAARTDTQYF.